This TCR beta chain was recovered during a study of blood T cell repertoires in COVID-19 (dated by TCRdb to the early 2020s). With respect to the entire study: Samples covering the acute and convalescent phases of COVID-19 were provided by collaborators in the United States, Italy and Spain. The material from the prospective study consisted of cDNA or gDNA derived from T cells, B-cell-depleted T cells, or PBMCs. Subjects who had been exposed to COVID-19, were actively infected with it, or had recovered from it provided the deeply sampled blood TCRbeta repertoires that made up the dataset. The repertoires were released in a freely available public database intended as a resource for research on the immune response to SARS-CoV-2. Samples were obtained from the ongoing ImmuneRACE study (first 160 participants) and from 1,254 subjects provided by 6 global collaborators. Sample metadata almost always included a de-identified subject ID, COVID-19 status, age in years and sex. Where available, HLA class I and class II types were obtained from metadata supplied by the sample provider rather than from assay-based typing.

Whole blood was collected in K2EDTA tubes by collaborating institutions according to the institutions' own protocols. For TCRbeta analysis, collaborators shipped samples as frozen whole blood, isolated PBMCs, or DNA extracted from either of those sample types. TCRbeta CDR3 regions were amplified from genomic DNA by means of the immunoSEQ Assay, a bias-controlled multiplex PCR. Regarding the original processing steps: The number of nucleated cells in each sample was estimated by amplification of reference gene primers within the assay. Sequence reads were collapsed and filtered to measure the absolute abundance of every unique TCRbeta CDR3 rearrangement. For each sample, productive Simpson clonality was calculated by taking the square root of Simpson's diversity index across productive rearrangements. TCRdb re-hosts the immuneACCESS table, in-frame sequences only. Its copies lack some clones; in the studies checked, an unresolved V gene accounts for under half of them, and the cause for the rest is not known. V, J and clone size are taken as reported in that table, and D and trimming were inferred from the DNA itself. In this sample the table shows approximately 150,000 clones, approximately 79% of which occur a single time. Roughly 19% of the sample belongs to the ten largest clones.

Comments on this clone: The specificity of this receptor is unknown. Per-base quality was not reported, and no clone a single base away is much larger than it.

On the study overall, not on this receptor specifically: Clinical and demographic metadata were provided uncurated, with the amount varying by source and participant.

The CDR3 holds 16 amino acids from the cysteine to the phenylalanine. Only the CDR3 portion is preserved as DNA: 48 bases, with reading frame beginning at the first base. The germline V gene yields KGHSH for CDR1 and LQKENI for CDR2. V trim: 8 bases; J trim: 2 bases; unmatched bases: 14. This clonotype was obtained from a woman over 75 with acute or convalescent COVID-19. Sequenced input: peripheral blood. The V and J segments used are TRBV18 and TRBJ2-5, with TRBD2 identical over 7 junction bases. The CDR3 amino acid sequence is: CASTYGAPGGQETQYF. The bases read TGTGCCAGCACCTACGGGGCTCCGGGGGGTCAAGAGACCCAGTACTTC.